The clone carrying this TCR beta chain was seen just once. Its antigen is still unknown. These data belong to a study of cytomegalovirus exposure and HLA in healthy donors. Findings and limits, study-wide: Later analysis suggested most CMV-associated TCR beta chains were HLA-restricted. Whilst most TCR sequences proved rare, a subset of public TCRs occurred across many donors.

In the PCR, 60 Vbeta and 13 Jbeta primers were used. Libraries were prepared by immunoSEQ multiplex PCR; TCRdb keeps only in-frame clonotypes and omits some of them. This sample carries some 140,000 clones, roughly four fifths of them seen once, and the ten largest clones take around 1.4%. There are 15 residues in the CDR3. V lost 4 bases and J 4 bases, leaving 12 bases between the germline ends. CDR1 is SGHKS, CDR2 YYEKEE, per germline (reference sequence). The rearrangement joins TRBV5-5 to TRBJ2-6; D perhaps matches TRBD2 (5 bases). The sequencing input was PBMCs. This TCR was sampled from a middle-aged woman in good health and CMV-seronegative. The CDR3 reads CASSPNGVGANVLTF. CDR3 DNA: TGTGCCAGCAGCCCAAACGGGGTGGGGGCCAACGTCCTGACTTTC.